The clone carrying this TCR beta chain was detected ten times or more. Its antigen is undetermined. The data were obtained in a study of T cells in Graves' hyperthyroidism and ophthalmopathy. Exclusions: uncontrolled infection, other autoimmune disease, pregnancy, lactation. The length of the CDR3 is 13 residues. The germline CDR1 and CDR2 sequences are MNHEY and SVGEGT. With 2 bases removed from V and 1 base from J, the gap between germline ends came to 5 bases. Study-wide results and caveats: It was a median about 7.1 months before onset that the model predicted ophthalmopathy.

Amplification of TCR beta CDR3 regions was performed using RNA transcripts as template. During a first-round RT-PCR of the TCR CDR3, the HTBI primer set was used. TCRdb recomputed calls from the multiplex PCR reads with MiXCR, one row per CDR3 protein. The sample includes 640,000 or so distinct CDR3 sequences, roughly 14% seen only once; the top ten take 3.5% to 4.5%. Sequenced material: blood. The chain employs TRBV6-2 or TRBV6-3 and TRBJ2-5; D ambiguous. The sequence was obtained from a woman aged 40-49 years with Graves' ophthalmopathy. The CDR3 is CASSYGSQETQYF. In DNA form, the CDR3 reads TGTGCCAGCAGTTACGGCTCCCAAGAGACCCAGTACTTC.